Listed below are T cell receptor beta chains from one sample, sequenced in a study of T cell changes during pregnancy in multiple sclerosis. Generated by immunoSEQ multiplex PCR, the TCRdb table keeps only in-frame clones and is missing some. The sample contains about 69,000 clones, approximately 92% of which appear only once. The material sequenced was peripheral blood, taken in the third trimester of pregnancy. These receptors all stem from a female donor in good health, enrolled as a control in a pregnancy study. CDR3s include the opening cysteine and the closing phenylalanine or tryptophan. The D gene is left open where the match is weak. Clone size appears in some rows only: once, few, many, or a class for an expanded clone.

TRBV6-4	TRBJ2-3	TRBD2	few	TGTGCCAGCAGCGGGGGGAGCACAGATACGCAGTATTTT	CASSGGSTDTQYF
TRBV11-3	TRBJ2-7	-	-	TGTGCCAGCAGCCTAAACAGGGATTCCTACGAGCAGTACTTC	CASSLNRDSYEQYF
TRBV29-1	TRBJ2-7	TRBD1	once	TGCAGCGTTACCAGACGGGACAGGGGGTCGGGAGAGCAGTACTTC	CSVTRRDRGSGEQYF
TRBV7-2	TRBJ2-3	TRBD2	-	TGTGCCAGCAGCTCAGGGACTAGCGGGAGGAGGGATACGCAGTATTTT	CASSSGTSGRRDTQYF
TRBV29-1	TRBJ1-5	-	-	TGCAGCGCGATACACAGGGATGGCCAGCCCCAGCATTTT	CSAIHRDGQPQHF
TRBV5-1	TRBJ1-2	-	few	TGCGCCAGCAGCGTCCGGGACTCCTATGGCTACACCTTC	CASSVRDSYGYTF
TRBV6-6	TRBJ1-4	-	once	TGTGCCAGCAGTCAGGGGTTTTCTAATGAAAAACTGTTTTTT	CASSQGFSNEKLFF
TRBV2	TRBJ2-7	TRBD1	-	TGTGCCAGATCCACCGGGACAGAGCCCTACGAGCAGTACTTC	CARSTGTEPYEQYF
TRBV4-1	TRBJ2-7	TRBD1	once	TGCGCCAGCAGCCAAGTTTGGGGACAGGAGTCCCTGGAGCAGTACTTC	CASSQVWGQESLEQYF
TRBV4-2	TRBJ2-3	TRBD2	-	TGTGCCAGCAGCCATTCATCGGCGGGGGGAACAGATACGCAGTATTTT	CASSHSSAGGTDTQYF
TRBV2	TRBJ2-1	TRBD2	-	TGTGCCAGCAGTGAAAGACTAGCGGGAGCAGTTAATGAGCAGTTCTTC	CASSERLAGAVNEQFF
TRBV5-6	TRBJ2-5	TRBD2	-	TGTGCCAGCAGCCCTCAAGGACTAGCGCTTCGGTATCTGGAGACCCAGTACTTC	CASSPQGLALRYLETQYF
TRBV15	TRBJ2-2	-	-	TGTGCCACCAGCAGAGATACAGTAACAGGTCGGACCGGGGAGCTGTTTTTT	CATSRDTVTGRTGELFF
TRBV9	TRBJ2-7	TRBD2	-	TGTGCCAGCAGCGTAGGGCTAGCGGGAAACTCCTACGAGCAGTACTTC	CASSVGLAGNSYEQYF
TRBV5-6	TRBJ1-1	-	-	TGTGCCAGCAGCTTGTCTTACGGTGCCACTGAAGCTTTCTTT	CASSLSYGATEAFF
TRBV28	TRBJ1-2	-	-	TGTGCCAGCAGTTCAAACTATGGCTACACCTTC	CASSSNYGYTF
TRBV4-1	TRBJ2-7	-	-	TGCGCCAGCAGCCGCGGGGGACAGGCCAGCCTCGAGCAGTACTTC	CASSRGGQASLEQYF
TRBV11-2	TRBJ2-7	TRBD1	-	TGTGCCAGCAGCTTAACAGGGGTTTTCGACGAGCAGTACTTC	CASSLTGVFDEQYF